The following is a T cell receptor beta chain sequence with its context. This sample was taken from a study of blood T cell repertoires in COVID-19. Here immunoSEQ multiplex PCR was the method, and the copy in TCRdb shows in-frame clones only, minus some. This table has some 310,000 clones, about nine tenths appearing once. The V and J ends lost 6 bases and 0 bases respectively, with 11 bases between them. Germline CDR1 reads MDHEN; CDR2 reads SYDVKM. This CDR3 region has 14 residues. The rearrangement links TRBV28 to TRBJ1-1; no reliable D call. The sequencing sample was made of peripheral blood. The TCR originated in a man in his forties or fifties with active or convalescent COVID-19. CDR3 in DNA: TGTGCCAGCAGCCTAAGAACAGTGAACACTGAAGCTTTCTTT. Protein product: CASSLRTVNTEAFF.